This T cell receptor (beta chain) stems from a study of cytomegalovirus exposure and HLA in healthy donors. Regarding the study as a whole: As was reported, the HLA-A and HLA-B alleles of most subjects were accurately predicted from TCR beta sequences. Later analysis reportedly placed an Asian-associated ancestry cluster below the roughly 700-donor mean in N-insertions.

Amplification used 60 Vbeta primers and 13 Jbeta primers. Only in-frame clones appear in the TCRdb table, and some are missing; sequencing was by immunoSEQ multiplex PCR. Altogether 150,000 to 200,000 clones are present, approximately 73% being singletons, with the ten largest covering about 9.4%. Points on this clone: Its antigen remains unidentified.

V was pared by 3 bases and J by 10 bases, with 15 bases of the junction left unmatched. The CDR3 has 15 amino acids. The V gene's germline CDR1 is SEHNR and CDR2 FQNEAQ (reference sequence). This TCR was recovered from a man aged 25-45 years in good health and CMV-seropositive. The sequencing sample was made of PBMCs. The chain recombines TRBV7-9 with TRBJ2-7; the match to TRBD1 covers 7 bases. CDR3 DNA: TGTGCCAGCAGCTTCACAGGGGATTCCCTACGATTTCAGTACTTC. Encoded protein: CASSFTGDSLRFQYF. Combining the CDR3 with reference TRBV7-9 and TRBJ2-7 gives the whole variable domain DTGVSQNPRHKITKRGQNVTFRCDPISEHNRLYWYRQTLGQGPEFLTYFQNEAQLEKSRLLSDRFSAERPKGSFSTLEIQRTEQGDSAMYLCASSFTGDSLRFQYFGPGTRLTVT.